One sample yielded the 32 T cell receptor beta chains listed below, sequenced in a study of human T cells and chemical hapten exposure. Stated time point: patch test 2, 6 weeks after DPC sensitization. Sample treatment: therapeutic diphenylcyclopropenone sensitization with weekly scalp DPC. MiXCR, applied by TCRdb to the RACE reads, yields one record per CDR3 protein. This sample has fewer than 85,000 distinct CDR3 sequences, with 11% found just once. The specimen comprised whole blood, sampled in connection with sensitization to the hapten diphenylcyclopropenone (DPC). The source of these receptors is a young man with alopecia areata. Some clones in this sample may be carry-over from other donors' samples.

This clonotype was picked up a small number of times. The V and J genes are TRBV7-6 and TRBJ2-1; 8 bases align to TRBD1. CDR1 and CDR2 from the germline V gene are SGHVS and FNYEAQ. The CDR3 spans 15 residues. The junction had 9 bases not matched to a gene; V was cut back by 4 bases and J by 7 bases. CDR3 residues: CASSSPPDRANEQFF. DNA for the CDR3: TGTGCCAGCAGCTCACCCCCGGACAGGGCAAATGAGCAGTTCTTC.

Ten or more counts support this clonotype. This chain's CDR3 is CASSLENNGYTF. Written as DNA, the CDR3 is TGTGCCAGCAGCTTAGAGAATAATGGCTACACCTTC. The chain is built from TRBV7-2 and TRBJ1-2; D is uncertain. V lost 1 base and J 6 bases, leaving 6 bases between the germline ends. Germline CDR1 reads SGHTA; CDR2 reads FQGNSA. The CDR3 consists of 12 residues.

Many counts were recorded for this clonotype. This chain uses TRBV28 with TRBJ2-3; 10 bases align to TRBD1. The junction had 8 bases not matched to a gene; V was cut back by 10 bases and J by 1 base. Looked up from germline, CDR1 is MDHEN and CDR2 is SYDVKM. The CDR3 has 15 residues. CDR3 loop: CATADRGSGTDTQYF. The CDR3 DNA reads TGTGCCACCGCGGACAGGGGGTCGGGCACAGATACGCAGTATTTT.

This clonotype has a handful of counts. The gene calls are TRBV5-6 and TRBJ1-2; D is uncertain. Trimming stripped 4 bases from V and 6 bases from J, with 13 bases between. Germline CDR1 SGHDT, CDR2 YYEEEE. This CDR3 spans 13 amino acids. In nucleotides, the CDR3 is TGTGCCAGCAGCATCTCTCCGGTGGATGGCTACACCTTC. Amino acids: CASSISPVDGYTF.

This clonotype was seen many times. This chain links TRBV7-9 with TRBJ1-6; no firm D call. Germline V gene lookup returns CDR1 SEHNR and CDR2 FQNEAQ (reference sequence). Trimming took off 1 base at V and 10 bases at J, with 2 bases between the two ends. The CDR3 totals 11 residues. The chain's CDR3 is CASSLGSPLHF. The CDR3 DNA sequence: TGTGCCAGCAGCTTAGGATCACCCCTCCACTTT.

This clonotype was found a few times. CDR3 DNA: TGTGCCACCAGCCTCACCGGGGAGCTGTTTTTT. Protein: CATSLTGELFF. V is TRBV24-1 and J is TRBJ2-2; D uncertain. The CDR3 is 11 residues long. The V gene lost 7 bases and the J gene lost 4 bases, with 3 bases spanning the gap. Germline lookup yields CDR1 KGHDR and CDR2 SFDVKD.

This clonotype was counted ten times or more. This chain links TRBV10-3 with TRBJ1-5; D unclear. The CDR3 spans 13 residues. The V gene lost 8 bases and the J gene lost 1 base, with 9 bases spanning the gap. Germline CDR1 and CDR2: ENHRY and SYGVKD. The CDR3 bases are TGTGCCATCGGCCATGAAAGCAATCAGCCCCAGCATTTT. It encodes CAIGHESNQPQHF.

The genes are TRBV5-6 and TRBJ1-2; D is unresolved. The CDR3 sequence is 14 residues long. Germline values: CDR1 SGHDT, CDR2 YYEEEE. Trimming removed 2 bases from V and 2 bases from J, with 10 bases in between. CDR3 coding DNA: TGTGCCAGCAGCTTCCGCAGACCCAACTATGGCTACACCTTC. This encodes CASSFRRPNYGYTF.

The chain recombines TRBV4-2 with TRBJ1-6; D remains ambiguous. Deletions cut 0 bases from V and 8 bases from J, with 14 bases between. CDR3 length: 16 residues. The germline V gene encodes CDR1 LGHNA and CDR2 YNFKEQ. The chain's CDR3 is CASSQDLYGNDSPLHF. The CDR3, as DNA: TGTGCCAGCAGCCAAGATCTATATGGGAATGATTCACCCCTCCACTTT.

The chain joins TRBV24-1 to TRBJ2-5; D not certain. Germline V gives CDR1 KGHDR, CDR2 SFDVKD. This CDR3 spans 11 amino acids. V lost 4 bases, J lost 7 bases, and 6 bases lay in between. CDR3 protein: CATSEGLTQYF. In DNA form, the CDR3 reads TGTGCCACCAGTGAAGGTTTGACCCAGTACTTC.

This rearrangement joins TRBV7-9 to TRBJ2-1; 11 positions agree with TRBD1. The germline gives CDR1 SEHNR, CDR2 FQNEAQ (reference sequence). V shed 6 bases, J shed 3 bases, and the junction held 1 base outside the gene matches. The CDR3 runs to 14 residues. The CDR3 nucleotides read TGTGCCAGCAGGGACAGGGGGCTCTACAATGAGCAGTTCTTC. Its translation is CASRDRGLYNEQFF.

This rearrangement joins TRBV24-1 to TRBJ2-1; D is possibly TRBD2 (6 bases). There are 14 residues in the CDR3. Germline V CDR1 and CDR2: KGHDR, SFDVKD. Trimming shortened V by 4 bases and J by 6 bases, and 12 bases separated the two germline ends. DNA of the CDR3: TGTGCCACCAGTGACGCGGGACGAAGCAATGAGCAGTTCTTC. Amino acids: CATSDAGRSNEQFF.

This clonotype was picked up many times. The V and J genes are TRBV11-2 and TRBJ2-3; tentatively, D is TRBD2 (7 bases). Germline lookup yields CDR1 SGHAT and CDR2 FQNNGV. The V end lost 5 bases, the J end lost 5 bases, and 20 bases lay between the germline ends. The CDR3 length is 16 residues. The CDR3 loop is CASSPRGAELQDTQYF. Written as DNA, the CDR3 is TGTGCCAGCAGCCCCCGGGGGGCGGAACTGCAAGATACGCAGTATTTT.

The chain recombines TRBV10-3 with TRBJ2-7; 8 positions match TRBD1. Unmatched junction bases numbered 5, after V lost 10 bases and J lost 3 bases. The CDR3 covers 12 residues. The V gene's germline CDR1 is ENHRY and CDR2 SYGVKD. Written as DNA, the CDR3 is TGTGCCACCGGACAGGGAAACTACGAGCAGTACGTC. Amino acids: CATGQGNYEQYV.

V usage is TRBV5-4 and J usage is TRBJ2-7; weak D call: TRBD1 (5 bases). CDR3 length equals 16 residues. Trimming took 4 bases from V and 3 from J, leaving 20 bases between them. The germline V gene has CDR1 SGHNT and CDR2 YYREEE (reference sequence). The CDR3 DNA sequence: TGTGCCAGCAGCCCAGCTTGGAATACAGGAGACTACGAGCAGTACTTC. It translates to CASSPAWNTGDYEQYF.

This clonotype was observed many times. This chain links TRBV5-6 with TRBJ1-2; D may be TRBD1 (6 bases). The germline gives CDR1 SGHDT, CDR2 YYEEEE. V dropped 0 bases and J dropped 3 bases, with 15 bases sitting between them. This CDR3 contains 16 residues. CDR3 protein: CASSLGRMTGYYGYTF. The DNA of the CDR3 is TGTGCCAGCAGCTTGGGACGGATGACAGGCTACTATGGCTACACCTTC.

This clonotype was seen many times. The chain couples TRBV7-6 to TRBJ1-1; possibly TRBD1 for D (6 bases). CDR3 size: 15 residues. Trimming cost V 4 bases and J 8 bases, with 20 bases left between them. Germline CDR1 is SGHVS and CDR2 is FNYEAQ. The CDR3 loop is CASSSLTLTGTEAFF. Here the CDR3 DNA reads TGTGCCAGCAGCTCCTTAACTTTAACCGGGACAGAAGCTTTCTTT. The entire variable domain, with the rest obtained from reference TRBV7-6 and TRBJ1-1, is as follows: GAGVSQSPRYKVTKRGQDVALRCDPISGHVSLYWYRQALGQGPEFLTYFNYEAQQDKSGLPNDRFSAERPEGSISTLTIQRTEQRDSAMYRCASSSLTLTGTEAFFGQGTRLTVV.

This chain joins TRBV27 and TRBJ1-2; 10 nucleotides line up with TRBD1. V lost 6 bases, J lost 6 bases, and 10 bases stayed unmatched. The germline V gene has CDR1 MNHEY and CDR2 SMNVEV (reference sequence). CDR3 length: 15 amino acids. CDR3 sequence: CASRTLRDRGHGYTF. CDR3 nucleotide sequence: TGTGCCAGCAGAACTCTCCGGGACAGGGGTCATGGCTACACCTTC.

The chain joins TRBV7-2 to TRBJ2-7; D call uncertain. The CDR3 has 15 amino acids. The ends were cut back, 0 bases at V and 3 bases at J, with 12 bases in the middle. CDR1 is SGHTA, CDR2 FQGNSA, per germline. This CDR3 reads CASSLATQTGYEQYF. For the CDR3, the DNA is TGTGCCAGCAGCTTAGCCACTCAGACGGGCTACGAGCAGTACTTC.

This clonotype was counted only a few times. The V call is TRBV9, the J call TRBJ2-5, with TRBD1 matching 7 bases. V shed 1 base, J shed 5 bases, and the junction held 11 bases outside the gene matches. CDR3 size: 16 residues. In germline, CDR1 is SGDLS, CDR2 YYNGEE. DNA of the CDR3: TGTGCCAGCAGCGTATTGGGAGCCTCCAGGGGGGAGACCCAGTACTTC. It codes for CASSVLGASRGETQYF.

This clonotype was counted at least ten times. The V and J genes are TRBV7-3 and TRBJ1-5; D ambiguous. Germline loops: CDR1 SGHTA, CDR2 FQGTGA. V was clipped by 4 bases and J by 9 bases, with 13 bases between them. CDR3 length equals 13 residues. As DNA, the CDR3 is TGTGCCAGCAGCTCCCTGGTCGGTGGGCCCCAGCATTTT. It specifies CASSSLVGGPQHF.

In its sample, this clonotype was seen many times. The chain recombines TRBV7-2 with TRBJ1-6, with 11 bases fitting TRBD1. Germline V CDR1 and CDR2: SGHTA, FQGNSA. V was pared by 4 bases and J by 7 bases, with 12 bases of the junction left unmatched. The length of the CDR3 is 18 residues. The CDR3 reads CASSSDRGHVIRNSPLHF. CDR3 DNA sequence: TGTGCCAGCAGCTCGGACAGGGGGCATGTCATCCGGAATTCACCCCTCCACTTT.

CDR3 in DNA: TGTGCCAGCAGCCGGGGGCCGGGCGGCACTGAAGCTTTCTTT. Translating gives CASSRGPGGTEAFF. This rearrangement joins TRBV7-3 to TRBJ1-1, with D perhaps matching TRBD1 (6 bases). CDR3 length: 14 amino acids. The germline V gene encodes CDR1 SGHTA and CDR2 FQGTGA. V lost 5 bases and J 4 bases, leaving 14 bases between the germline ends.

This clonotype showed up just once. The V gene is TRBV10-3, the J gene TRBJ1-1, with no clear D. CDR1 is ENHRY, CDR2 SYGVKD, per germline. This CDR3 spans 15 amino acids. Trimming removed 6 bases at V and 0 bases at J, with 14 bases between. CDR3 sequence reads: CAIRFAGRLNTEAFF. CDR3 DNA: TGTGCCATCAGATTTGCCGGCAGACTGAACACTGAAGCTTTCTTT.

This clonotype was detected many times. DNA of the CDR3: TGTGCTAGTGGTTTGGTTAACACTGAAGCTTTCTTT. Encoded protein: CASGLVNTEAFF. The chain is built from TRBV12-5 and TRBJ1-1; D gene ambiguous. CDR1 LGHNT and CDR2 FRNRAP come from the germline V gene. Trimming cost V 0 bases and J 2 bases, with 1 base left between them. CDR3 length equals 12 residues.

V and J are TRBV20-1 and TRBJ1-2, with D hard to call. CDR3 size: 13 residues. V lost 0 bases to trimming and J lost 3 bases, with 8 bases between them. Germline CDR1 is DFQATT and CDR2 is SNEGSKA (reference sequence). The CDR3 DNA sequence: TGCAGTGCTAGAGATAGCACCGACTATGGCTACACCTTC. It codes for CSARDSTDYGYTF.

This clonotype was counted only a few times. As DNA, the CDR3 is TGCAGCGTTGATAGCGGGGTCAGGTACAATGAGCAGTTCTTC. It encodes CSVDSGVRYNEQFF. The chain is built from TRBV29-1 and TRBJ2-1; 8 bases are shared with TRBD2. The J segment lost 4 bases and the V segment lost 3 bases, leaving 5 bases of the junction unmatched. CDR1 and CDR2 from the germline V gene are SQVTM and ANQGSEA. The CDR3 extends over 14 amino acids.

This clonotype was counted at least ten times. The rearrangement uses TRBV6-2 or TRBV6-3 and TRBJ1-2, with D uncertain. Germline-derived CDR1 and CDR2 are MNHEY and SVGEGT. Between the trimmed V and J ends, which lost 1 base and 2 bases, there was a span of 5 bases. This CDR3 comprises 13 residues. CDR3 DNA: TGTGCCAGCAGTTACTTCGGGAACTATGGCTACACCTTC. Protein sequence: CASSYFGNYGYTF.

A few counts support this clonotype. The rearrangement joins TRBV5-1 to TRBJ2-1, with D maybe TRBD1 (5 bases). This CDR3 is built from 14 residues. Trimming pared 0 bases from V and 7 bases from J, leaving 11 bases between. Per germline, CDR1 SGHRS and CDR2 YFSETQ. The CDR3 spells CASSLGQPGNEQFF. CDR3 DNA sequence: TGCGCCAGCAGCTTGGGGCAGCCAGGGAATGAGCAGTTCTTC.

A few counts support this clonotype. This chain links TRBV7-9 with TRBJ2-5; D is uncertain. The CDR3 is 13 residues long. The V gene's germline CDR1 is SEHNR and CDR2 FQNEAQ (reference sequence). V was pared by 1 base and J by 13 bases, with 16 bases between. Here the CDR3 reads CASSLDTNIFRYF. The DNA of the CDR3 is TGTGCCAGCAGCTTAGATACGAATATCTTCCGGTACTTC.

V usage is TRBV6-5 and J usage is TRBJ1-5; TRBD1 matches 8 bases. V was clipped by 0 bases and J by 3 bases; unmatched bases: 1. CDR3 size: 15 residues. Germline loops: CDR1 MNHEY, CDR2 SVGAGI. CDR3 residues: CASSYSGQVNQPQHF. CDR3 nucleotide sequence: TGTGCCAGCAGTTACTCGGGACAGGTCAATCAGCCCCAGCATTTT.

This chain uses TRBV20-1 with TRBJ1-2; D uncertain. The CDR3 length is 13 residues. V was clipped by 3 bases and J by 3 bases, with 11 bases between them. CDR1 and CDR2 from the germline V gene are DFQATT and SNEGSKA (reference sequence). CDR3: CSARRDSHYGYTF. The CDR3 region has the DNA TGCAGTGCTAGGAGGGATTCGCACTATGGCTACACCTTC.